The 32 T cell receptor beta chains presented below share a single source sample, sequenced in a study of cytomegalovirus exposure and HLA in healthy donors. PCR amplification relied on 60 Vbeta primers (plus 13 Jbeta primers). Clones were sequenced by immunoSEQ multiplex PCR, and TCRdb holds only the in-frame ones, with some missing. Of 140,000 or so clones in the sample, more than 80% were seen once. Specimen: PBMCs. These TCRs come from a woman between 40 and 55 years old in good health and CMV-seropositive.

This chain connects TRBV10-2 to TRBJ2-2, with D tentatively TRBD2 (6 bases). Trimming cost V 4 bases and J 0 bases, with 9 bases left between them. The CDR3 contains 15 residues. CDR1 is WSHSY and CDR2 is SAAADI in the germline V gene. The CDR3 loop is CASSGAGPNTGELFF. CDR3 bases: TGCGCCAGCAGTGGGGCGGGACCGAACACCGGGGAGCTGTTTTTT.

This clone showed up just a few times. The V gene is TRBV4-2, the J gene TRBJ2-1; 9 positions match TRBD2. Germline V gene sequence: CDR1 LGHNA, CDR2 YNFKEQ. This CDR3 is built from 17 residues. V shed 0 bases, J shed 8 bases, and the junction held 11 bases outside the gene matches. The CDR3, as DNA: TGTGCCAGCAGCCAAGAGTTAACTAGCGGGCCCTTGGATGAGCAGTTCTTC. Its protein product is CASSQELTSGPLDEQFF.

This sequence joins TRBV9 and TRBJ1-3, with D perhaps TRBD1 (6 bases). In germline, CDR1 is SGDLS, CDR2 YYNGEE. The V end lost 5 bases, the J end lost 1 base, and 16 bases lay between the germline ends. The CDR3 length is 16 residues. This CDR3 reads CASSADPRGSGNTIYF. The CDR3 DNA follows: TGTGCCAGCAGTGCAGACCCCAGGGGTTCTGGAAACACCATATATTTT.

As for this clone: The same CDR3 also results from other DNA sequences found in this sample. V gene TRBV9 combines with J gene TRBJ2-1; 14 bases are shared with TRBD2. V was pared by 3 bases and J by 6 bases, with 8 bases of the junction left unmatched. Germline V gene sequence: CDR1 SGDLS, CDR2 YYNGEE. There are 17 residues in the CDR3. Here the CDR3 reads CASSESVGLAGGNEQFF. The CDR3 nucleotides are TGTGCCAGCAGCGAAAGCGTTGGACTAGCGGGAGGCAATGAGCAGTTCTTC. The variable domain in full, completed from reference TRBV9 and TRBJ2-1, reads DSGVTQTPKHLITATGQRVTLRCSPRSGDLSVYWYQQSLDQGLQFLIQYYNGEERAKGNILERFSAQQFPDLHSELNLSSLELGDSALYFCASSESVGLAGGNEQFFGPGTRLTVL.

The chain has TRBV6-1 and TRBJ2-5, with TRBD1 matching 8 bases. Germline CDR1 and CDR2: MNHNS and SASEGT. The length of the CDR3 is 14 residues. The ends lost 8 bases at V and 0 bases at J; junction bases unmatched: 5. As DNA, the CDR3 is TGTGCCAGCGAGAACAGGGGGTACCAAGAGACCCAGTACTTC. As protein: CASENRGYQETQYF.

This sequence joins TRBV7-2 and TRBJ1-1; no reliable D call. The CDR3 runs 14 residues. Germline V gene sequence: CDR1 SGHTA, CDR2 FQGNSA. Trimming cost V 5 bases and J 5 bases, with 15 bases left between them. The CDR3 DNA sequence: TGTGCCAGCAGCCGTACGGAAGAGGGAACTGAAGCTTTCTTT. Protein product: CASSRTEEGTEAFF.

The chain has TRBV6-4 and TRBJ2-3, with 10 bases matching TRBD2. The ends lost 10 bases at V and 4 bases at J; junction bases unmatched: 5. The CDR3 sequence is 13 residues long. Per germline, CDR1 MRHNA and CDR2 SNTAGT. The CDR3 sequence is CATPGTSADTQYF. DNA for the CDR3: TGTGCCACCCCCGGGACTAGCGCAGATACGCAGTATTTT.

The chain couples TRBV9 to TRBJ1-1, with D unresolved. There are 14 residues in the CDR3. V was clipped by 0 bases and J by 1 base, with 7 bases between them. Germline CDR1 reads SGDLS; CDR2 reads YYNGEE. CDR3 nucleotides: TGTGCCAGCAGCGTAGAAAGCACGAACACTGAAGCTTTCTTT. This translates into CASSVESTNTEAFF. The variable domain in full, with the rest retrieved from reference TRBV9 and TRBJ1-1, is DSGVTQTPKHLITATGQRVTLRCSPRSGDLSVYWYQQSLDQGLQFLIQYYNGEERAKGNILERFSAQQFPDLHSELNLSSLELGDSALYFCASSVESTNTEAFFGQGTRLTVV.

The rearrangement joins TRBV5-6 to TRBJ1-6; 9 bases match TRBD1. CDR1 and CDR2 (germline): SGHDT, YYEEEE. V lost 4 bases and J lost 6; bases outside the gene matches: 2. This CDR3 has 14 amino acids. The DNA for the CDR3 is TGTGCCAGCAGCCCGGGACAGGGTAATTCACCCCTCCACTTT. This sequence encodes CASSPGQGNSPLHF.

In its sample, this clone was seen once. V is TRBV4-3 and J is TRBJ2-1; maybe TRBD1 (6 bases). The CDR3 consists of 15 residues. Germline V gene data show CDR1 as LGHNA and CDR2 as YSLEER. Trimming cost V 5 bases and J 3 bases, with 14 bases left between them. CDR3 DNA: TGCGCCAGCAGCGGAACAGGGTACAGCTACAATGAGCAGTTCTTC. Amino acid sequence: CASSGTGYSYNEQFF.

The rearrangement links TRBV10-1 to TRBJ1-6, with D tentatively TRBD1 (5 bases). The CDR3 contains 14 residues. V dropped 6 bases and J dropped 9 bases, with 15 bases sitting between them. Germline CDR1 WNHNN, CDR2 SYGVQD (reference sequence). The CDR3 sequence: CASSVGGERSPLHF. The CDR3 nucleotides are TGCGCCAGCAGCGTTGGGGGGGAACGTTCACCCCTCCACTTT.

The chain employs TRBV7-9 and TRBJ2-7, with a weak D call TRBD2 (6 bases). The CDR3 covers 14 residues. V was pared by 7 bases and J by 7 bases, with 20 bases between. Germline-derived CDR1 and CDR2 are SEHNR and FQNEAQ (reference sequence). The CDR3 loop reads CASTLSGVAVEQYF. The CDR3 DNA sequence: TGTGCCAGCACCCTCTCAGGTGTAGCGGTTGAGCAGTACTTC.

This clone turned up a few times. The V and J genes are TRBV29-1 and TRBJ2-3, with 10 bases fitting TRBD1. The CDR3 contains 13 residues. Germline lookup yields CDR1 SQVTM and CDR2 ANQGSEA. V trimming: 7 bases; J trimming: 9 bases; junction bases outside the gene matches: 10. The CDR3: CSAVRETGGTQYF. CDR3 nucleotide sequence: TGCAGCGCCGTCCGCGAGACAGGGGGCACGCAGTATTTT.

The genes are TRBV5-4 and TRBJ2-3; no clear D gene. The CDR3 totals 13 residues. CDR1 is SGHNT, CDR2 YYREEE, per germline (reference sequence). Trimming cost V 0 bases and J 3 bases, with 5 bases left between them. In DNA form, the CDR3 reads TGTGCCAGCAGCTTGGCGAGTACAGATACGCAGTATTTT. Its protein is CASSLASTDTQYF.

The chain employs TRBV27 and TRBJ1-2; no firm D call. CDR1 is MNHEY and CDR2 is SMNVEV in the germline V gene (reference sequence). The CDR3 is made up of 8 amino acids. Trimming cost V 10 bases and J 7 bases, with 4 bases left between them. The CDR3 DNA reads TGTGCCACCGGTGGCTACACCTTC. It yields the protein CATGGYTF.

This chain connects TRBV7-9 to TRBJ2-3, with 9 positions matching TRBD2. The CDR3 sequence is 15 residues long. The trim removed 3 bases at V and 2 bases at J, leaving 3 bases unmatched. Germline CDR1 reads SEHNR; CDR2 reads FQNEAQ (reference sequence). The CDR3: CASSLTSGLTDTQYF. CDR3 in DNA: TGTGCCAGCAGCTTGACTAGCGGTCTCACAGATACGCAGTATTTT.

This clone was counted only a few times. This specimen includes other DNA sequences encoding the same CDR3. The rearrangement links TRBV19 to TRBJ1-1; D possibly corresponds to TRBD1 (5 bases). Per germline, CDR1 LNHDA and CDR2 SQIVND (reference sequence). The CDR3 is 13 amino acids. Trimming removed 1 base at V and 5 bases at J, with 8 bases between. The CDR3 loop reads CASSIGRGTEAFF. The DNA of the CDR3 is TGTGCCAGTAGTATAGGACGGGGGACTGAAGCTTTCTTT.

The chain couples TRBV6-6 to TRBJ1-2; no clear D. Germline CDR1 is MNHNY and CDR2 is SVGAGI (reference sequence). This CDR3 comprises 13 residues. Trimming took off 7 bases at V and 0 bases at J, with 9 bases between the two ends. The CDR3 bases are TGTGCCAGCACGGGTGCTCCTAACTATGGCTACACCTTC. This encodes CASTGAPNYGYTF.

Written as DNA, the CDR3 is TGTGCCAGCAGCAGGGCACTGCGGCGGGAGTACTTC. This translates into CASSRALRREYF. The V gene is TRBV21-1, the J gene TRBJ2-5; the DNA was not compared with TRBD2, the D call given in the table. TRBV21-1 is a pseudogene. The CDR3 runs to 12 residues.

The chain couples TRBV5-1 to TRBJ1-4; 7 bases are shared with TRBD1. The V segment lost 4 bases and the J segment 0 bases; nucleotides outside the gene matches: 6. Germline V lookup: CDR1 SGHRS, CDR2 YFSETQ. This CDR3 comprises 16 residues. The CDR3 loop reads CASSPRDSPTNEKLFF. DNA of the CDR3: TGCGCCAGCAGCCCCCGGGACAGTCCAACTAATGAAAAACTGTTTTTT.

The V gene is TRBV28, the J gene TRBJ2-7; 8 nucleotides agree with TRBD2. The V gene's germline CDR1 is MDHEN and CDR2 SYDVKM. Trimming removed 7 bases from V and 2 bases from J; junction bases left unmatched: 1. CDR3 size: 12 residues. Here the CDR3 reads CASTGRAYEQYF. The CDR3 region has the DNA TGTGCCAGCACCGGGAGGGCCTACGAGCAGTACTTC.

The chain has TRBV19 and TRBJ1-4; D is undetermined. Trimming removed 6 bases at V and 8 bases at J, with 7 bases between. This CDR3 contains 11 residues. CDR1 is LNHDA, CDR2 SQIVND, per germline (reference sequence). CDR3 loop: CASRREEKLFF. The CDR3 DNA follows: TGTGCCAGTAGGAGGGAAGAAAAACTGTTTTTT.

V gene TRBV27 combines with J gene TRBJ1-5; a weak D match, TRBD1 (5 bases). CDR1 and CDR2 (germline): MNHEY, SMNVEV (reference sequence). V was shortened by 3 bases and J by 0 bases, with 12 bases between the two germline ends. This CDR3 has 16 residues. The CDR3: CASSFQGRGSNQPQHF. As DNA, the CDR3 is TGTGCCAGCAGTTTTCAGGGAAGGGGTAGCAATCAGCCCCAGCATTTT.

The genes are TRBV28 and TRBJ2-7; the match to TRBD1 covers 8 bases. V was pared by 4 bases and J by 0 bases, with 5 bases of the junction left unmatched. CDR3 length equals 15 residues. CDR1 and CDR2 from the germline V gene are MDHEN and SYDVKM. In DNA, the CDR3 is TGTGCCAGCAGTTGGGACGGACAGGGCTCCTACGAGCAGTACTTC. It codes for CASSWDGQGSYEQYF.

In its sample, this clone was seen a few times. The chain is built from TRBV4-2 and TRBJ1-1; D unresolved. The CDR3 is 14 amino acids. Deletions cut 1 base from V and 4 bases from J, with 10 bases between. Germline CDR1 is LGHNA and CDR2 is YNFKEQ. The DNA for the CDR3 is TGTGCCAGCAGCCAAGGAGGTATCTCCACTGAAGCTTTCTTT. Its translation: CASSQGGISTEAFF.

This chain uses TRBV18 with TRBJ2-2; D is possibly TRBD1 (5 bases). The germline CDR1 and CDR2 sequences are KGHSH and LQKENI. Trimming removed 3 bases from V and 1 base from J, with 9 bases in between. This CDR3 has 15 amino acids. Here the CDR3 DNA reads TGTGCCAGCTCACCGAGACAGCAGAACACCGGGGAGCTGTTTTTT. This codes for CASSPRQQNTGELFF.

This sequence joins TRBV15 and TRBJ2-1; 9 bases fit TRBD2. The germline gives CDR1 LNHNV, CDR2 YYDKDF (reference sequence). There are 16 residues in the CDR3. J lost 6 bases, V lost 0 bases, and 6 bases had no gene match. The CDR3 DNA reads TGTGCCACCAGCAGAGATCAGGGCGGGAGGGTCAATGAGCAGTTCTTC. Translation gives CATSRDQGGRVNEQFF.

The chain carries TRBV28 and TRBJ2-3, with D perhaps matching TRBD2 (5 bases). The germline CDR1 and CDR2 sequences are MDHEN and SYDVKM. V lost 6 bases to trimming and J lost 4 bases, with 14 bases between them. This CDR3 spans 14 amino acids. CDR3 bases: TGTGCCAGCAGGCTTTTAGGACTGGCAGATACGCAGTATTTT. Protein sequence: CASRLLGLADTQYF.

The CDR3 DNA sequence: TGTGCCAGCAGTTACATGGGAGCGGACACAGATACGCAGTATTTT. Translating gives CASSYMGADTDTQYF. The chain employs TRBV6-5 and TRBJ2-3; D perhaps matches TRBD2 (5 bases). The CDR3 runs 15 residues. The germline CDR1 and CDR2 sequences are MNHEY and SVGAGI. Trimming cost V 2 bases and J 2 bases, with 11 bases left between them.

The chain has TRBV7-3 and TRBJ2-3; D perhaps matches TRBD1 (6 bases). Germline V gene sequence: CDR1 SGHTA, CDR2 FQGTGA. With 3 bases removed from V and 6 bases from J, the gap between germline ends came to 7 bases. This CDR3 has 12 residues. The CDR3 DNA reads TGTGCCAGCAGCTTGGGGGCTGATACGCAGTATTTT. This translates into CASSLGADTQYF.

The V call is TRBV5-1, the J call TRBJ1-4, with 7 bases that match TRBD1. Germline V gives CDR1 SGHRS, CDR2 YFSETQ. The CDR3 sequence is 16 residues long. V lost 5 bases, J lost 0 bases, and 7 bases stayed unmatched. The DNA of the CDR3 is TGCGCCAGCAGGATAGAGGGACAGTCAACTAATGAAAAACTGTTTTTT. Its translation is CASRIEGQSTNEKLFF.

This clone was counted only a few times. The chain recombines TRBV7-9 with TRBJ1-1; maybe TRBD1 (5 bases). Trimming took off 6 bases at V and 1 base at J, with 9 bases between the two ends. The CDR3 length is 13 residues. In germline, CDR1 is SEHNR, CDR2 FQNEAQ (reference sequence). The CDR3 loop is CASRGRTNTEAFF. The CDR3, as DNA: TGTGCCAGCAGGGGGCGGACGAACACTGAAGCTTTCTTT.